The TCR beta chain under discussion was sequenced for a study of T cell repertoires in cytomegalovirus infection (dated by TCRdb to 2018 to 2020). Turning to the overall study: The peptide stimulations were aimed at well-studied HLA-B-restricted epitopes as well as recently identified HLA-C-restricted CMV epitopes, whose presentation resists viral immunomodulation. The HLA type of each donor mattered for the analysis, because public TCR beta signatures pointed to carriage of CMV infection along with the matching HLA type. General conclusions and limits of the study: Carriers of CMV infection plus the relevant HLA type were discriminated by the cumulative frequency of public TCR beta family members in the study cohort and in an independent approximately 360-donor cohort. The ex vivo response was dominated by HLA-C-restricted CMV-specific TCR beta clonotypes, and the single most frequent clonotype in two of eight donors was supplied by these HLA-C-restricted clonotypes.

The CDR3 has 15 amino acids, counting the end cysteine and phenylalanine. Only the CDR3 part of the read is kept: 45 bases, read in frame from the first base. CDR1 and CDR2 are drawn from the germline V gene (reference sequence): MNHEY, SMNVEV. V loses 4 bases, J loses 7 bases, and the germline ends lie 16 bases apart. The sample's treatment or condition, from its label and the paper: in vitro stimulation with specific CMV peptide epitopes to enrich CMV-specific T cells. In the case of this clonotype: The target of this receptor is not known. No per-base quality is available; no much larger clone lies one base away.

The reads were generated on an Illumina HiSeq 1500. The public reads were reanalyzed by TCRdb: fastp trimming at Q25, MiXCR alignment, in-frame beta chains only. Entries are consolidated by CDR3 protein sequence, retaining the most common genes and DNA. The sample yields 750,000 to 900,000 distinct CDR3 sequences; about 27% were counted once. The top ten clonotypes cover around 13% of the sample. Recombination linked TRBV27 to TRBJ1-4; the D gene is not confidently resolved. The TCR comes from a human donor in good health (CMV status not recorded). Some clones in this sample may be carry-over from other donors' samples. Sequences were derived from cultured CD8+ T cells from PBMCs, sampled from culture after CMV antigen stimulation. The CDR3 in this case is CASSSTAFLIEKLFF. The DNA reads TGTGCCAGCAGTTCAACAGCTTTTCTGATTGAAAAACTGTTTTTT. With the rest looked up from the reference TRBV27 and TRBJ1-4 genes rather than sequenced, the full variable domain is EAQVTQNPRYLITVTGKKLTVTCSQNMNHEYMSWYRQDPGLGLRQIYYSMNVEVTDKGDVPEGYKVSRKEKRNFPLILESPSPNQTSLYFCASSSTAFLIEKLFFGSGTQLSVL.